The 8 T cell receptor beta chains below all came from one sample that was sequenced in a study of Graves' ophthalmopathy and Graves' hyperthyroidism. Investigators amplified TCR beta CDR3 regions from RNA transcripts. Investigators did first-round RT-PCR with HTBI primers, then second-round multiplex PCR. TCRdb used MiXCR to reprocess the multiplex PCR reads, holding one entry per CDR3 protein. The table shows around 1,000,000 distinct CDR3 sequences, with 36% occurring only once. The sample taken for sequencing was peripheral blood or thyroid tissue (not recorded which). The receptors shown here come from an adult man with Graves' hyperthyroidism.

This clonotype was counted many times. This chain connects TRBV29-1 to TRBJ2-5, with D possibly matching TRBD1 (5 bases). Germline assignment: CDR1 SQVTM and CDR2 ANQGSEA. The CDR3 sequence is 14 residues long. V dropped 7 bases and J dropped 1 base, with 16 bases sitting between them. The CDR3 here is CSAQGGAGQETQYF. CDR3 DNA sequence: TGCAGCGCCCAAGGTGGGGCAGGCCAAGAGACCCAGTACTTC.

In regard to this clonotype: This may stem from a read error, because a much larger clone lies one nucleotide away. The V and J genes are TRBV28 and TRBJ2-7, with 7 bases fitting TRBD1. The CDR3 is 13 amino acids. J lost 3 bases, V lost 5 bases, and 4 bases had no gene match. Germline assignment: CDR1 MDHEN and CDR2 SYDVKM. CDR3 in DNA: TGTGCCAGCAGTGACGACAGGGTCTACGAGCAGTACTTC. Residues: CASSDDRVYEQYF.

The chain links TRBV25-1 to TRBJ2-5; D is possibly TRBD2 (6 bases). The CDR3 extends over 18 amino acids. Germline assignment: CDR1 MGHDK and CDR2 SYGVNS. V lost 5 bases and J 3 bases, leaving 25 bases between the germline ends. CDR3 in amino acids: CASSFPGGDSYQKETQYF. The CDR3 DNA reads TGTGCCAGCAGTTTTCCCGGGGGTGATAGCTACCAAAAAGAGACCCAGTACTTC.

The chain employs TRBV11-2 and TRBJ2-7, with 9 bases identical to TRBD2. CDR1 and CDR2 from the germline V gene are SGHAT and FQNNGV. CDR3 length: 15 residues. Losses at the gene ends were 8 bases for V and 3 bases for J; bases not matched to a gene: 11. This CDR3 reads CASSLMPSGNYEQYF. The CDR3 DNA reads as TGTGCCAGCTCTTTAATGCCTAGCGGGAACTACGAGCAGTACTTC.

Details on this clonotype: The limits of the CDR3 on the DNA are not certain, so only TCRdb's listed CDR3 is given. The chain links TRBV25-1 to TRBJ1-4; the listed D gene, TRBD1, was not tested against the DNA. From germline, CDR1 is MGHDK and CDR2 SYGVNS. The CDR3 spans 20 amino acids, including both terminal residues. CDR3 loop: CASSIYLCSVEEGGNEKLFF.

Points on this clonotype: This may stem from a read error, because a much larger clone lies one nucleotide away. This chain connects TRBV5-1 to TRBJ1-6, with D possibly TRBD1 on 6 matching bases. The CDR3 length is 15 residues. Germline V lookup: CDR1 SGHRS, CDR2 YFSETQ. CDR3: CASSRTDNYNSLLHF. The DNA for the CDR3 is TGCGCCAGCAGCAGGACAGACAACTATAATTCACTCCTCCACTTT. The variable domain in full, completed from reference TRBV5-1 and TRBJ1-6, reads KAGVTQTPRYLIKTRGQQVTLSCSPISGHRSVSWYQQTPGQGLQFLFEYFSETQRNKGNFPGRFSGRQFSNSRSEMNVSTLELGDSALYLCASSRTDNYNSLLHFGNGTRLTVT.

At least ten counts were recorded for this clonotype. The CDR3 protein is CASSLQGSNQPQHF. DNA of the CDR3: TGTGCCAGCAGCCTACAGGGAAGCAATCAGCCCCAGCATTTT. V is TRBV12-3 or TRBV12-4 and J is TRBJ1-5; TRBD1 might be the D (6 bases). CDR3 length: 14 amino acids. V was trimmed by 6 bases and J by 1 base, leaving 10 bases between them.

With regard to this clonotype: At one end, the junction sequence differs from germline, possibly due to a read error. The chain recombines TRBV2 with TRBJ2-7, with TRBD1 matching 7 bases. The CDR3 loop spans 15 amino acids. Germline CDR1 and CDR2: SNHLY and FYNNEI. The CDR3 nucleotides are TGTGCCAGCAGTCTACAGGGGACAAGCTCCTGCGAGCAGTACTTC. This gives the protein CASSLQGTSSCEQYF.